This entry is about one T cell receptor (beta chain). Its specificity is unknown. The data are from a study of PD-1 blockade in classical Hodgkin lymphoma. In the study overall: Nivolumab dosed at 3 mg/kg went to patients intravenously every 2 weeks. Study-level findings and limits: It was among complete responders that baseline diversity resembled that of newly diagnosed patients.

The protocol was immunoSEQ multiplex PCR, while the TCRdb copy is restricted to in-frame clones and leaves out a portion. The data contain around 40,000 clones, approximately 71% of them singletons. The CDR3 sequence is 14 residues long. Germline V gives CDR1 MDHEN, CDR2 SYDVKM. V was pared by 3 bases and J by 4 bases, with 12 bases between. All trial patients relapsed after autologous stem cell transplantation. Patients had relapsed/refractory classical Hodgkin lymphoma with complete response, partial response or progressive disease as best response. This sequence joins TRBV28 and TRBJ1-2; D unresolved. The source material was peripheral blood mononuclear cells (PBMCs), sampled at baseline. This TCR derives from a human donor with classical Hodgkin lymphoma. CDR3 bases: TGTGCCAGCAGTTTGGTGGTGTTCGGCTATGGCTACACCTTC. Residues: CASSLVVFGYGYTF.